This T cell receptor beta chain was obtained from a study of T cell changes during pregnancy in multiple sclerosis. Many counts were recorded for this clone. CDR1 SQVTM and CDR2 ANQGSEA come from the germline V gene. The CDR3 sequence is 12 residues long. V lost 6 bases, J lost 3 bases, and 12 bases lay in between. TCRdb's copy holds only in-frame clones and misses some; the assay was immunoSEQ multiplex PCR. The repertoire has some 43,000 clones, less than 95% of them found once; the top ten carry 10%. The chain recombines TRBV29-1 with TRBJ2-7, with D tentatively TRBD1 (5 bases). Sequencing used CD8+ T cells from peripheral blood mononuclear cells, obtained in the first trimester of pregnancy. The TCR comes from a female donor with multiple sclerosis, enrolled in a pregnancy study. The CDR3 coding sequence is TGCAGCGTGGAGTTACAGGACTACGAGCAGTACTTC. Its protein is CSVELQDYEQYF.